This record covers a single TCR beta chain. The V gene lost 1 base and the J gene lost 3 bases, with 10 bases spanning the gap. Germline assignment: CDR1 SGHRS and CDR2 YFSETQ. The CDR3 sequence is 14 residues long. The source of the sample is a study of T cell changes during pregnancy in multiple sclerosis. Generated by immunoSEQ multiplex PCR, the TCRdb table keeps only in-frame clones and is missing some. In the table there are nearly 80,000 clones, just over 90% of which are singletons. This TCR was sampled from a female donor with multiple sclerosis, enrolled in a pregnancy study. This sequence joins TRBV5-1 and TRBJ2-5, with D possibly being TRBD2 (5 bases). The specimen comprised CD4+ T cells from peripheral blood mononuclear cells, sampled before pregnancy. The CDR3 protein is CASSLRGIKETQYF. In DNA form, the CDR3 reads TGCGCCAGCAGCTTGCGGGGTATAAAAGAGACCCAGTACTTC. The full variable domain, rest sourced from reference TRBV5-1 and TRBJ2-5, is KAGVTQTPRYLIKTRGQQVTLSCSPISGHRSVSWYQQTPGQGLQFLFEYFSETQRNKGNFPGRFSGRQFSNSRSEMNVSTLELGDSALYLCASSLRGIKETQYFGPGTRLLVL.